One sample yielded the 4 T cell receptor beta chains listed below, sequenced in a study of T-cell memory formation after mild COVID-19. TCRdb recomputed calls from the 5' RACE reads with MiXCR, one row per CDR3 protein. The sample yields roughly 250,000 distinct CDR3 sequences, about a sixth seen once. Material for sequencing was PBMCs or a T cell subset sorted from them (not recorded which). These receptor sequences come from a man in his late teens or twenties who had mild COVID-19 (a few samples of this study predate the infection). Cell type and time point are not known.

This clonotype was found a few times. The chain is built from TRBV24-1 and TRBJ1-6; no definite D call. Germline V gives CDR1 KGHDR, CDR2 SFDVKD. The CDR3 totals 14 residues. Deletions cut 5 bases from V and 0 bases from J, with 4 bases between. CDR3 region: CATSGGSYNSPLHF. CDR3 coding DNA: TGTGCCACCAGTGGCGGCTCCTATAATTCACCCCTCCACTTT.

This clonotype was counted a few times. This CDR3 reads CASGYRVPGELFF. The CDR3 coding sequence is TGTGCCAGCGGGTACAGGGTCCCCGGGGAGCTGTTTTTT. The chain carries TRBV7-2 and TRBJ2-2; possible D gene TRBD1, 6 bases. There are 13 residues in the CDR3. The ends were cut back, 8 bases at V and 6 bases at J, with 13 bases in the middle. Germline V gives CDR1 SGHTA, CDR2 FQGNSA.

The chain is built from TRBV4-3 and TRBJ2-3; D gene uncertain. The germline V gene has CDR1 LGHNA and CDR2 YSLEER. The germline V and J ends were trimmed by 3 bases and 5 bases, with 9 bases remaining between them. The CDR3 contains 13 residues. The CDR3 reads CASSHLRRDTQYF. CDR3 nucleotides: TGCGCCAGCAGCCACCTACGGAGAGATACGCAGTATTTT.

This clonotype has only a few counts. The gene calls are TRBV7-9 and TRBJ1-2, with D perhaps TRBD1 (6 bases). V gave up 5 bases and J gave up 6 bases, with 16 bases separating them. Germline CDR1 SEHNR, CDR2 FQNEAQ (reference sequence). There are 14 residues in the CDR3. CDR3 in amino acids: CASSLTGLRDGYTF. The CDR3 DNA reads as TGTGCCAGCAGCCTCACAGGGCTAAGGGATGGCTACACCTTC. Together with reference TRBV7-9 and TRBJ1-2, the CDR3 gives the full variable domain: DTGVSQNPRHKITKRGQNVTFRCDPISEHNRLYWYRQTLGQGPEFLTYFQNEAQLEKSRLLSDRFSAERPKGSFSTLEIQRTEQGDSAMYLCASSLTGLRDGYTFGSGTRLTVV.